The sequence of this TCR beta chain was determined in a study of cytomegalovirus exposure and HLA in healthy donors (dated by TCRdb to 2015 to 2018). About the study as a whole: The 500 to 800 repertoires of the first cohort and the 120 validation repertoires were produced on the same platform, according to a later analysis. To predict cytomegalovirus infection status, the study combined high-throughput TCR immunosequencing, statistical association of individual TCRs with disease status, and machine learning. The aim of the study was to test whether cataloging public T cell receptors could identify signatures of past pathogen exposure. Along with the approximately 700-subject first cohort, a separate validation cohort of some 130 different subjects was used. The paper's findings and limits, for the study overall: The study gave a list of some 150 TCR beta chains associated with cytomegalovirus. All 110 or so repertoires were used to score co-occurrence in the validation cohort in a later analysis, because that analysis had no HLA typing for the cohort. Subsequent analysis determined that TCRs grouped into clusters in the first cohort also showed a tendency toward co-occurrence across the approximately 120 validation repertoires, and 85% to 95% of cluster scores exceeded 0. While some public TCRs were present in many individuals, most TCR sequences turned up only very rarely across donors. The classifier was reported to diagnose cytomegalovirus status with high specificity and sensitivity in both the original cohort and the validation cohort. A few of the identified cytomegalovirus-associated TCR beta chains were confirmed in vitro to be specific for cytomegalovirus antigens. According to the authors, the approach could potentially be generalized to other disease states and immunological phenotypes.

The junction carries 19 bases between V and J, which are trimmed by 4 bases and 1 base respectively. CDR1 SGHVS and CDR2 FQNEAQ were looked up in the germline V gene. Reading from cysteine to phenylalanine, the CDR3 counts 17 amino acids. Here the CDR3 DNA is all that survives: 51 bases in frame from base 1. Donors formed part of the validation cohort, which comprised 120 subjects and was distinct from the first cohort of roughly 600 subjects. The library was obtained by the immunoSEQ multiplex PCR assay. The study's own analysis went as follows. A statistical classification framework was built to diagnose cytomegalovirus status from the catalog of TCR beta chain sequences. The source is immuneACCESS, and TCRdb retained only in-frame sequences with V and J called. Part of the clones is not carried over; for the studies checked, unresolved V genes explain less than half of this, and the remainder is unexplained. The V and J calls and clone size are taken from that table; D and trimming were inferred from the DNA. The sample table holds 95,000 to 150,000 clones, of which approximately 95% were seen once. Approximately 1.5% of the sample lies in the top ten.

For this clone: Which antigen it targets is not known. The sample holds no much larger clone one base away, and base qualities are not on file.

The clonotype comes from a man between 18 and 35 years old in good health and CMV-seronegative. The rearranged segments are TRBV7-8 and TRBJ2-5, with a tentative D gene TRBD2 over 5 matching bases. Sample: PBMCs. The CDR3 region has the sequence CASSSSPSGRGQETQYF. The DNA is TGTGCCAGCAGCTCTTCCCCCTCCGGACGGGGCCAAGAGACCCAGTACTTC.